Below, 26 T cell receptor beta chains from the same sample are listed, as sequenced in a study of T cell repertoires in cytomegalovirus infection (dated by TCRdb to the late 2010s). The sample was run on an Illumina HiSeq 1500. TCRdb reprocessing: public reads trimmed at Q25 with fastp, clones called with MiXCR, in-frame beta chains kept. Here each entry gathers all rows of one CDR3 protein and keeps the most common genes and DNA. The sample data list approximately 180,000 distinct CDR3 sequences, and 8.5% to 10% of these were observed just once. The ten largest clones take up approximately 4.3% of the sample. Material for sequencing was PBMCs. These receptors originate from a human donor in good health (CMV status not recorded). Some clones in this sample may be carry-over from other donors' samples.

This sequence joins TRBV6-2 or TRBV6-3 and TRBJ2-7; tentative D call: TRBD1 (6 bases). Between the trimmed V and J ends, which lost 2 bases and 4 bases, there was a span of 9 bases. From germline, CDR1 is MNHEY and CDR2 SVGEGT. This CDR3 has 13 residues. The CDR3 loop is CASSYNRDYEQYF. The CDR3 DNA follows: TGTGCCAGCAGTTACAACAGGGATTACGAGCAGTACTTC.

J is TRBJ1-1 and V is TRBV14; no definite D call. The ends were cut back, 4 bases at V and 3 bases at J, with 12 bases in the middle. Looked up from germline, CDR1 is SGHDN and CDR2 is FVKESK. The CDR3 spans 14 residues. CDR3 coding DNA: TGTGCCAGCAGCCGTAAGGGTTGGGACACTGAAGCTTTCTTT. This codes for CASSRKGWDTEAFF.

This clonotype was observed a few times. The chain links TRBV28 to TRBJ2-5; 10 bases align to TRBD2. Germline values: CDR1 MDHEN, CDR2 SYDVKM. The CDR3 spans 16 residues. Losses at the gene ends were 6 bases for V and 2 bases for J; bases not matched to a gene: 9. CDR3 region: CASSLIAGGRQETQYF. The DNA for the CDR3 is TGTGCCAGCAGCCTAATAGCGGGAGGCCGACAAGAGACCCAGTACTTC.

This clonotype has a count of ten or more. J is TRBJ2-1 and V is TRBV6-2 or TRBV6-3; 11 bases align to TRBD2. The CDR3 is made up of 17 amino acids. CDR1 and CDR2 (germline): MNHEY, SVGEGT. V lost 2 bases to trimming and J lost 7 bases; unmatched junction nucleotides: 10. This chain's CDR3 is CASSYPLAGGHLNEQFF. The CDR3 nucleotides are TGTGCCAGCAGTTACCCCCTAGCGGGGGGCCATTTGAATGAGCAGTTCTTC.

The V and J genes are TRBV20-1 and TRBJ1-2; 10 nucleotides line up with TRBD1. Germline V gene lookup returns CDR1 DFQATT and CDR2 SNEGSKA (reference sequence). V lost 7 bases to trimming and J lost 4 bases; unmatched junction nucleotides: 6. This CDR3 is 13 amino acids long. The CDR3 coding sequence is TGCAGTGTTCCCCGGGACAGGGGCTATGGCTACACCTTC. Its protein is CSVPRDRGYGYTF.

V gene TRBV28 combines with J gene TRBJ2-5, with D uncertain. The V and J ends lost 3 bases and 1 base respectively, with 9 bases between them. The CDR3 is 14 residues long. Germline V lookup: CDR1 MDHEN, CDR2 SYDVKM. As DNA, the CDR3 is TGTGCCAGCAGTTTTGTTGGGGTCCAAGAGACCCAGTACTTC. Its translation: CASSFVGVQETQYF.

At least ten counts were recorded for this clonotype. The V and J genes are TRBV29-1 and TRBJ1-1; D not resolved. CDR1 is SQVTM and CDR2 is ANQGSEA in the germline V gene. V was pared by 5 bases and J by 0 bases, with 4 bases between. The CDR3 length is 11 residues. CDR3 residues: CSVNLNTEAFF. CDR3 bases: TGCAGCGTTAATTTGAACACTGAAGCTTTCTTT. Together with reference TRBV29-1 and TRBJ1-1, the CDR3 gives the full variable domain: SAVISQKPSRDICQRGTSLTIQCQVDSQVTMMFWYRQQPGQSLTLIATANQGSEATYESGFVIDKFPISRPNLTFSTLTVSNMSPEDSSIYLCSVNLNTEAFFGQGTRLTVV.

The V and J genes are TRBV12-3 or TRBV12-4 and TRBJ1-5; tentative D call: TRBD1 (6 bases). The CDR3 runs 15 residues. Trimming pared 2 bases from V and 4 bases from J, leaving 12 bases between. The CDR3 DNA sequence: TGTGCCAGCAGTTTACGGGGGGCTGGAAATCAGCCCCAGCATTTT. This encodes CASSLRGAGNQPQHF.

The chain has TRBV20-1 and TRBJ2-7; 13 positions agree with TRBD2. Germline CDR1 reads DFQATT; CDR2 reads SNEGSKA (reference sequence). V shed 0 bases, J shed 3 bases, and the junction held 2 bases outside the gene matches. The CDR3 sequence is 15 residues long. CDR3 in amino acids: CSARDRTSGSYEQYF. In DNA form, the CDR3 reads TGCAGTGCTAGAGATCGGACTAGCGGGAGCTACGAGCAGTACTTC.

The chain links TRBV28 to TRBJ2-1, with D unresolved. CDR1 and CDR2 from the germline V gene are MDHEN and SYDVKM. The V end was cut by 8 bases, the J end by 14 bases, with 13 bases between. The CDR3 sequence is 10 residues long. CDR3 DNA sequence: TGTGCCAGCGGGTTTGTTGGGAAGTTCTTC. It is translated as CASGFVGKFF.

This clonotype was counted many times. V usage is TRBV3-1 and J usage is TRBJ2-5, with D maybe TRBD2 (5 bases). Looked up from germline, CDR1 is LGHDT and CDR2 is YNNKEL (reference sequence). Deletions cut 3 bases from V and 4 bases from J, with 6 bases between. The CDR3 spans 12 residues. The CDR3 DNA reads TGTGCCAGCAGCCAGGGGAGAGAGACCCAGTACTTC. Its translation: CASSQGRETQYF.

This chain uses TRBV6-2 or TRBV6-3 with TRBJ2-1, with TRBD1 identical over 7 bases. Per the germline V gene, CDR1 is MNHEY and CDR2 is SVGEGT. V lost 5 bases, J lost 2 bases, and 6 bases stayed unmatched. The CDR3 runs to 15 residues. The DNA for the CDR3 is TGTGCCAGCAGTACACAGGGGTTCGCCTACAATGAGCAGTTCTTC. It translates to CASSTQGFAYNEQFF.

This clonotype was detected only a few times. The J gene is TRBJ2-5, the V gene TRBV7-6; no firm D call. This CDR3 spans 17 amino acids. Germline values: CDR1 SGHVS, CDR2 FNYEAQ. Trimming removed 2 bases at V and 4 bases at J, with 20 bases between. CDR3 loop: CASSLMFTETSGETQYF. The CDR3, as DNA: TGTGCCAGCAGCTTAATGTTTACGGAAACCAGTGGAGAGACCCAGTACTTC.

This clonotype was picked up a small number of times. The rearrangement links TRBV19 to TRBJ1-2; D not certain. Trimming shortened V by 5 bases and J by 4 bases, and 11 bases separated the two germline ends. The CDR3 totals 13 residues. CDR1 and CDR2 from the germline V gene are LNHDA and SQIVND (reference sequence). The CDR3 nucleotides are TGTGCCAGTAGTGTGACACCATTCTATGGCTACACCTTC. Its protein is CASSVTPFYGYTF. Variable domain in full (rest from reference TRBV19 and TRBJ1-2): DGGITQSPKYLFRKEGQNVTLSCEQNLNHDAMYWYRQDPGQGLRLIYYSQIVNDFQKGDIAEGYSVSREKKESFPLTVTSAQKNPTAFYLCASSVTPFYGYTFGSGTRLTVV.

The rearrangement links TRBV12-3 or TRBV12-4 to TRBJ1-5; D perhaps matches TRBD1 (5 bases). V lost 10 bases and J 5 bases, leaving 15 bases between the germline ends. The CDR3 totals 13 residues. The DNA of the CDR3 is TGTGCCATTGGGCCCAGGGCGGATCAGCCCCAGCATTTT. Its protein product is CAIGPRADQPQHF.

This clonotype was observed at least ten times. J is TRBJ1-1 and V is TRBV7-6; D unresolved. This CDR3 has 13 amino acids. Germline CDR1 is SGHVS and CDR2 is FNYEAQ. Trimming removed 5 bases at V and 1 base at J, with 8 bases between. CDR3: CASSLIENTEAFF. As DNA, the CDR3 is TGTGCCAGCAGCCTTATCGAGAACACTGAAGCTTTCTTT. Full variable domain (remainder filled in from reference TRBV7-6 and TRBJ1-1): GAGVSQSPRYKVTKRGQDVALRCDPISGHVSLYWYRQALGQGPEFLTYFNYEAQQDKSGLPNDRFSAERPEGSISTLTIQRTEQRDSAMYRCASSLIENTEAFFGQGTRLTVV.

Ten or more counts support this clonotype. The chain recombines TRBV7-2 with TRBJ1-6; TRBD1 matches 8 bases. Germline CDR1 reads SGHTA; CDR2 reads FQGNSA. V was clipped by 5 bases and J by 8 bases; unmatched bases: 8. This CDR3 spans 15 amino acids. CDR3 DNA: TGTGCCAGCAGCCCCGACAGGGGCGATCATTCACCCCTCCACTTT. Translation: CASSPDRGDHSPLHF.

The sample holds many counts of this clonotype. As DNA, the CDR3 is TGTGCCAGCAGCTTAACCCGATTAGGAGCGGGGGGCACAGATACGCAGTATTTT. Residues: CASSLTRLGAGGTDTQYF. The J gene is TRBJ2-3, the V gene TRBV7-2; 8 nucleotides line up with TRBD2. Germline V gives CDR1 SGHTA, CDR2 FQGNSA. The CDR3 length is 18 residues. The V segment lost 2 bases and the J segment 1 base; nucleotides outside the gene matches: 11.

This clonotype was recorded many times. The chain is built from TRBV7-6 and TRBJ2-1; 10 positions match TRBD2. The CDR3 is made up of 16 amino acids. The germline V gene has CDR1 SGHVS and CDR2 FNYEAQ. V was clipped by 2 bases and J by 1 base; unmatched bases: 2. The CDR3 here is CASSLLAGASYNEQFF. For the CDR3, the DNA is TGTGCCAGCAGCTTACTAGCGGGAGCGTCCTACAATGAGCAGTTCTTC.

This clonotype was found many times. The CDR3 sequence: CASSPMNPTGIDGYTF. CDR3 DNA: TGTGCCAGCAGTCCTATGAACCCGACAGGTATCGATGGCTACACCTTC. The rearrangement links TRBV28 to TRBJ1-2; perhaps TRBD1 as D (6 bases). Germline assignment: CDR1 MDHEN and CDR2 SYDVKM. CDR3 size: 16 residues. Deletions cut 5 bases from V and 6 bases from J, with 22 bases between.

This clonotype was found many times. The CDR3 nucleotides are TGTGCCAGCAGCCTTGGACTAGCGGGAGGGCCCCCCTACGAGCAGTACTTC. Its protein product is CASSLGLAGGPPYEQYF. This chain links TRBV11-2 with TRBJ2-7, with 15 bases fitting TRBD2. The CDR3 is 17 amino acids. The V segment lost 5 bases and the J segment 2 bases; nucleotides outside the gene matches: 7. Germline CDR1 reads SGHAT; CDR2 reads FQNNGV.

This clonotype showed up just a few times. This chain uses TRBV12-3 or TRBV12-4 with TRBJ1-3; D is possibly TRBD1 (6 bases). CDR3 length: 13 amino acids. Trimming left V 6 bases short and J 7 bases short, with 13 bases between. The CDR3 DNA follows: TGTGCCAGCAGCCGGGACACCTCGAACACCATATATTTT. Its translation is CASSRDTSNTIYF.

This clonotype has more than one count but fewer than ten. The CDR3 DNA reads TGTGCCAGCAGTTTAGGACGGGTCAGGAGTAATGAGCAGTTCTTC. As protein: CASSLGRVRSNEQFF. The chain employs TRBV6-2 or TRBV6-3 and TRBJ2-1; D gene ambiguous. The CDR3 covers 15 residues. Germline V gene lookup returns CDR1 MNHEY and CDR2 SVGEGT. With 4 bases removed from V and 7 bases from J, the gap between germline ends came to 17 bases.

This rearrangement joins TRBV7-9 to TRBJ1-1, with no clear D. V was cut by 5 bases and J by 1 base, with 8 bases left in between. CDR1 is SEHNR and CDR2 is FQNEAQ in the germline V gene (reference sequence). This CDR3 is 13 amino acids long. CDR3 protein: CASSVHKNTEAFF. The CDR3, as DNA: TGTGCCAGCAGCGTACACAAGAACACTGAAGCTTTCTTT.

To note about this clonotype: A much bigger clone sits one base away, suggesting this may be a read error. This sequence joins TRBV12-3 or TRBV12-4 and TRBJ2-7, with TRBD2 identical over 7 bases. The V and J ends lost 6 bases and 2 bases, in that order; junction bases with no gene match: 7. This CDR3 has 14 amino acids. The CDR3 loop is CASSPGTTPYEQYF. The CDR3 DNA is TGTGCCAGCAGCCCCGGGACTACCCCCTACGAGCAGTACTTC.

This clonotype was seen repeatedly, ten times or more. The chain combines TRBV5-6 with TRBJ2-3; no clear D. Trimming took off 3 bases at V and 3 bases at J, with 8 bases between the two ends. CDR3 length: 13 residues. Germline V gene sequence: CDR1 SGHDT, CDR2 YYEEEE. The chain's CDR3 is CASSSPPTDTQYF. CDR3 nucleotide sequence: TGTGCCAGCAGCTCCCCCCCGACAGATACGCAGTATTTT.